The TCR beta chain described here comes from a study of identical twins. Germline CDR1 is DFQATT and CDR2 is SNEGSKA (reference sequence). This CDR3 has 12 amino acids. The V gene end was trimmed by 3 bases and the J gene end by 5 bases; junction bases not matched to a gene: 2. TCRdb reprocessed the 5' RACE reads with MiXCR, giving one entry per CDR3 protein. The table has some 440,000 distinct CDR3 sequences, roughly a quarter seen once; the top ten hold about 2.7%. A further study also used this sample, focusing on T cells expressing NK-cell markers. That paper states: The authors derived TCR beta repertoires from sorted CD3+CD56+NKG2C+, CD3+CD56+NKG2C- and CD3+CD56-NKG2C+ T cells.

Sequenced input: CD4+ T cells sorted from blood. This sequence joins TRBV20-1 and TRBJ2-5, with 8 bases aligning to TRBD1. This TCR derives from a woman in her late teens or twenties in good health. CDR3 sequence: CSARTGDETQYF. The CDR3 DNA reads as TGCAGTGCTAGGACAGGGGATGAGACCCAGTACTTC.